Presented here are 29 T cell receptor beta chains from one specimen sequenced in a study of blood T cell repertoires in COVID-19. TCRdb's table, derived via immunoSEQ multiplex PCR, lists solely in-frame clones and lacks some. The table shows some 190,000 clones, with under 80% occurring only once. Input material: peripheral blood. The receptors were gathered from a woman aged 50 to 65 with acute or convalescent COVID-19.

V and J are TRBV5-1 and TRBJ2-1; 10 bases are a match to TRBD2. The CDR3 extends over 18 amino acids. V was clipped by 0 bases and J by 4 bases; unmatched bases: 10. CDR1 SGHRS and CDR2 YFSETQ come from the germline V gene. The CDR3 spells CASSLGTSGVNSYNEQFF. CDR3 DNA sequence: TGCGCCAGCAGCTTGGGGACTAGCGGAGTTAATAGTTACAATGAGCAGTTCTTC.

The chain uses TRBV6-1 and TRBJ1-4, with a tentative D call TRBD1 (6 bases). The CDR3 is 15 amino acids. V gave up 6 bases and J gave up 0 bases, with 11 bases separating them. Germline V gives CDR1 MNHNS, CDR2 SASEGT. The CDR3 coding sequence is TGTGCCAGCAGCCGGACAGACGCAACTAATGAAAAACTGTTTTTT. Protein sequence: CASSRTDATNEKLFF.

The table lists this clone with a count of one. The chain joins TRBV28 to TRBJ1-6, with 8 bases matching TRBD1. The CDR3 has 14 amino acids. V was pared by 7 bases and J by 7 bases, with 6 bases of the junction left unmatched. Looked up from germline, CDR1 is MDHEN and CDR2 is SYDVKM. The CDR3 sequence: CASKPDRANSPLHF. CDR3 coding DNA: TGTGCCAGCAAACCGGACAGGGCGAATTCACCCCTCCACTTT.

The chain joins TRBV27 to TRBJ1-2, with a weak D call TRBD1 (5 bases). This CDR3 is built from 15 residues. The germline V gene encodes CDR1 MNHEY and CDR2 SMNVEV (reference sequence). Trimming left V 2 bases short and J 7 bases short, with 17 bases between. In nucleotides, the CDR3 is TGTGCCAGCAGTTTAAAGGGACTGCCCGGGAGTGGCTACACCTTC. This codes for CASSLKGLPGSGYTF.

This clone has a handful of counts. The chain employs TRBV7-6 and TRBJ1-1; 8 bases are a match to TRBD1. This CDR3 is 15 amino acids long. The V gene's germline CDR1 is SGHVS and CDR2 FNYEAQ. Trimming removed 5 bases from V and 0 bases from J; junction bases left unmatched: 5. CDR3 in amino acids: CASSPGQGMNTEAFF. CDR3 bases: TGTGCCAGCAGCCCCGGACAGGGTATGAACACTGAAGCTTTCTTT.

This chain links TRBV7-2 with TRBJ2-1, with a tentative D call TRBD2 (6 bases). V shed 1 base and J shed 2 bases, with 15 bases lying between them. This CDR3 region has 17 residues. Germline V lookup: CDR1 SGHTA, CDR2 FQGNSA. CDR3 loop: CASSLVLTSPTYNEQFF. Written as DNA, the CDR3 is TGTGCCAGCAGCTTAGTCCTTACTAGCCCCACCTACAATGAGCAGTTCTTC.

The CDR3 loop is CASSTTSGRVRGYNEQFF. The CDR3 nucleotides are TGTGCCAGCAGCACCACTAGCGGGAGGGTCCGGGGATACAATGAGCAGTTCTTC. V usage is TRBV7-9 and J usage is TRBJ2-1, with 13 nucleotides matching TRBD2. This CDR3 is 18 amino acids long. V gave up 5 bases and J gave up 4 bases; unmatched junction bases: 11. From germline, CDR1 is SEHNR and CDR2 FQNEAQ (reference sequence).

V is TRBV28 and J is TRBJ1-1; 8 bases are a match to TRBD1. The CDR3 length is 12 residues. The germline V gene has CDR1 MDHEN and CDR2 SYDVKM. V shed 6 bases, J shed 5 bases, and the junction held 2 bases outside the gene matches. CDR3 sequence: CASRDRATEAFF. For the CDR3, the DNA is TGTGCCAGCAGGGACAGGGCGACTGAAGCTTTCTTT.

The chain uses TRBV19 and TRBJ2-2; TRBD1 is a possible D gene (6 bases). CDR1 is LNHDA and CDR2 is SQIVND in the germline V gene (reference sequence). The CDR3 has 16 residues. V was pared by 5 bases and J by 6 bases, with 19 bases between. The CDR3 region has the DNA TGTGCCAGTAGTTCAAGACAGGTTGTGGTCCCCGGGGAGCTGTTTTTT. Translation: CASSSRQVVVPGELFF.

The genes are TRBV19 and TRBJ2-7; tentatively, D is TRBD2 (6 bases). CDR1 LNHDA and CDR2 SQIVND come from the germline V gene (reference sequence). The CDR3 has 18 residues. Between the trimmed V and J ends, which lost 5 bases and 2 bases, there was a span of 25 bases. For the CDR3, the DNA is TGTGCCAGTAGTCCCACCGGGACGGGGGAAATTACGGCCTACGAGCAGTACTTC. Residues: CASSPTGTGEITAYEQYF.

The V call is TRBV11-3, the J call TRBJ2-1; a possible D gene is TRBD2 (7 bases). CDR1 is SGHNT and CDR2 is YENEEA in the germline V gene. This CDR3 spans 16 amino acids. Trimming removed 1 base at V and 2 bases at J, with 12 bases between. CDR3 nucleotides: TGTGCCAGCAGCTTAGGAGGCGGGGGCCCCTACAATGAGCAGTTCTTC. It is translated as CASSLGGGGPYNEQFF. The full variable domain, in which reference TRBV11-3 and TRBJ2-1 provide the parts outside the CDR3, is EAGVVQSPRYKIIEKKQPVAFWCNPISGHNTLYWYLQNLGQGPELLIRYENEEAVDDSQLPKDRFSAERLKGVDSTLKIQPAELGDSAVYLCASSLGGGGPYNEQFFGPGTRLTVL.

The rearrangement uses TRBV27 and TRBJ1-1; unclear D gene. Trimming left V 2 bases short and J 5 bases short, with 9 bases between. Germline lookup yields CDR1 MNHEY and CDR2 SMNVEV (reference sequence). This CDR3 has 13 amino acids. The CDR3 region has the DNA TGTGCCAGCAGTTTAAATCGGGAAACTGAAGCTTTCTTT. Its translation is CASSLNRETEAFF.

The chain links TRBV19 to TRBJ2-7; 10 bases align to TRBD2. This CDR3 contains 13 residues. Germline V gene data show CDR1 as LNHDA and CDR2 as SQIVND (reference sequence). Unmatched junction bases numbered 5, after V lost 10 bases and J lost 2 bases. The CDR3 here is CATLAGGTYEQYF. CDR3 in DNA: TGTGCCACGTTAGCGGGGGGAACCTACGAGCAGTACTTC.

The chain links TRBV30 to TRBJ1-4, with a possible D match to TRBD1 (6 bases). Germline loops: CDR1 GTSNPN, CDR2 SVGIG (reference sequence). The CDR3 has 16 amino acids. V lost 0 bases, J lost 3 bases, and 14 bases lay in between. The CDR3 loop is CAWSVQRGAANEKLFF. The CDR3 DNA is TGTGCCTGGAGTGTACAGCGGGGGGCGGCTAATGAAAAACTGTTTTTT.

V is TRBV9 and J is TRBJ1-5; 8 bases match TRBD1. This CDR3 is built from 23 residues. Germline V gene sequence: CDR1 SGDLS, CDR2 YYNGEE. After removal of 5 bases from V and 4 bases from J, the junction contained 32 bases not matched to a gene. This CDR3 reads CASSPDRASTCTLPLESNQPQHF. In nucleotides, the CDR3 is TGTGCCAGCAGTCCGGACAGGGCCAGTACGTGTACCCTGCCTCTGGAGTCTAATCAGCCCCAGCATTTT.

This clone appeared once. The rearrangement links TRBV18 to TRBJ1-1; D possibly corresponds to TRBD1 (5 bases). Deletions cut 2 bases from V and 1 base from J, with 11 bases between. Germline V gene data show CDR1 as KGHSH and CDR2 as LQKENI. The CDR3 consists of 15 residues. The chain's CDR3 is CASSPFGGENTEAFF. CDR3 in DNA: TGTGCCAGCTCACCATTCGGGGGGGAGAACACTGAAGCTTTCTTT.

V gene TRBV24-1 combines with J gene TRBJ2-3, with 10 bases identical to TRBD2. The germline V gene encodes CDR1 KGHDR and CDR2 SFDVKD. This CDR3 region has 17 residues. J lost 3 bases, V lost 3 bases, and 8 bases had no gene match. CDR3 sequence reads: CATSDPEGLALTDTQYF. CDR3 sequence (DNA): TGTGCCACCAGTGATCCGGAGGGACTAGCGCTGACAGATACGCAGTATTTT.

J is TRBJ2-7 and V is TRBV5-1, with unresolved D. V dropped 1 base and J dropped 2 bases, with 7 bases sitting between them. CDR3 length: 13 residues. The germline V gene encodes CDR1 SGHRS and CDR2 YFSETQ. This CDR3 reads CASSLNSAYEQYF. DNA for the CDR3: TGCGCCAGCAGCTTGAATAGTGCCTACGAGCAGTACTTC.

The J gene is TRBJ2-2, the V gene TRBV3-1 (or the pseudogene TRBV3-2); D not certain. CDR3 size: 12 residues. V lost 1 base and J 6 bases, leaving 3 bases between the germline ends. Germline CDR1 LGHDT, CDR2 YNNKEL (reference sequence). The CDR3 sequence is CASSQVSGELFF. The CDR3 DNA sequence: TGTGCCAGCAGCCAAGTCTCCGGGGAGCTGTTTTTT.

V gene TRBV19 combines with J gene TRBJ1-1; possibly TRBD1 for D (6 bases). Per the germline V gene, CDR1 is LNHDA and CDR2 is SQIVND (reference sequence). V shed 5 bases and J shed 1 base, with 14 bases lying between them. This CDR3 has 15 amino acids. The CDR3 coding sequence is TGTGCCAGTAGTCCCCGAACAGGGTCGAACACTGAAGCTTTCTTT. It codes for CASSPRTGSNTEAFF.

V is TRBV28 and J is TRBJ1-1; possibly TRBD1 for D (5 bases). V lost 6 bases and J 0 bases, leaving 14 bases between the germline ends. CDR1 is MDHEN and CDR2 is SYDVKM in the germline V gene. This CDR3 has 15 residues. Written as DNA, the CDR3 is TGTGCCAGCAGAATCGACAGCCCATTGAACACTGAAGCTTTCTTT. Translation: CASRIDSPLNTEAFF.

The chain links TRBV9 to TRBJ2-2, with 9 bases identical to TRBD1. The CDR3 is 20 residues long. V lost 0 bases, J lost 3 bases, and 15 bases stayed unmatched. The germline gives CDR1 SGDLS, CDR2 YYNGEE. DNA of the CDR3: TGTGCCAGCAGCGTAGTTTGGGGGCCACAGGGGGCAGGGGACACCGGGGAGCTGTTTTTT. Translation gives CASSVVWGPQGAGDTGELFF.

The chain employs TRBV12-5 and TRBJ2-1; 11 bases align to TRBD2. Trimming at V came to 0 bases and at J to 3 bases, leaving 4 bases not matched to a gene. Germline CDR1 reads LGHNT; CDR2 reads FRNRAP. The CDR3 loop spans 17 amino acids. The CDR3 sequence: CASGLVIAGGHYNEQFF. As DNA, the CDR3 is TGTGCTAGTGGTTTGGTAATAGCGGGAGGGCACTACAATGAGCAGTTCTTC.

This clone was observed a few times. Other DNA variants within this sample encode the same CDR3. The genes are TRBV6-5 and TRBJ1-2, with D perhaps matching TRBD1 (5 bases). Between the trimmed V and J ends, which lost 3 bases and 3 bases, there was a span of 14 bases. The CDR3 is 15 amino acids. The germline V gene has CDR1 MNHEY and CDR2 SVGAGI. The CDR3 here is CASSYNAGRDYGYTF. The CDR3 nucleotides are TGTGCCAGCAGTTATAACGCAGGGAGGGACTATGGCTACACCTTC.

A few counts support this clone. CDR3 in DNA: TGTGCCAGCTCACCAAGGACAGGGGGCGTAGGTGCTGGGGCCAACGTCCTGACTTTC. Its protein product is CASSPRTGGVGAGANVLTF. The chain combines TRBV18 with TRBJ2-6, with TRBD1 matching 11 bases. J gave up 2 bases and V 2 bases, and 8 bases lay outside the gene matches. CDR1 is KGHSH, CDR2 LQKENI, per germline. The CDR3 is 19 amino acids. The full variable domain, its missing parts supplied by reference TRBV18 and TRBJ2-6, is NAGVMQNPRHLVRRRGQEARLRCSPMKGHSHVYWYRQLPEEGLKFMVYLQKENIIDESGMPKERFSAEFPKEGPSILRIQQVVRGDSAAYFCASSPRTGGVGAGANVLTFGAGSRLTVL.

This CDR3 reads CASSGDGGKQFF. The DNA of the CDR3 is TGTGCCAGCAGTGGGGACGGAGGGAAGCAGTTCTTC. The chain employs TRBV2 and TRBJ2-1; tentatively, D is TRBD2 (6 bases). Germline CDR1 reads SNHLY; CDR2 reads FYNNEI. Trimming left V 4 bases short and J 11 bases short, with 12 bases between. The CDR3 is 12 amino acids.

The chain joins TRBV6-5 to TRBJ2-1; 7 bases line up with TRBD2. Germline V gene data show CDR1 as MNHEY and CDR2 as SVGAGI. The CDR3 runs 13 residues. After removal of 2 bases from V and 8 bases from J, the junction contained 3 bases not matched to a gene. CDR3 protein: CASSYSAGDEQFF. DNA of the CDR3: TGTGCCAGCAGTTACAGCGCGGGAGATGAGCAGTTCTTC.

A few counts support this clone. This chain uses TRBV30 with TRBJ1-6, with D unclear. The CDR3 is made up of 12 amino acids. V was cut by 4 bases and J by 5 bases, with 6 bases left in between. Germline V gene sequence: CDR1 GTSNPN, CDR2 SVGIG (reference sequence). In DNA, the CDR3 is TGTGCCTGGACACTGAATAATTCACCCCTCCACTTT. Amino acids: CAWTLNNSPLHF.

The chain carries TRBV10-3 and TRBJ2-2, with D possibly being TRBD2 (5 bases). CDR1 and CDR2 (germline): ENHRY, SYGVKD. Trimming stripped 6 bases from V and 0 bases from J, with 11 bases between. The CDR3 totals 15 residues. Here the CDR3 reads CAIRSTTTNTGELFF. The CDR3 DNA sequence: TGTGCCATCAGATCGACTACCACGAACACCGGGGAGCTGTTTTTT.